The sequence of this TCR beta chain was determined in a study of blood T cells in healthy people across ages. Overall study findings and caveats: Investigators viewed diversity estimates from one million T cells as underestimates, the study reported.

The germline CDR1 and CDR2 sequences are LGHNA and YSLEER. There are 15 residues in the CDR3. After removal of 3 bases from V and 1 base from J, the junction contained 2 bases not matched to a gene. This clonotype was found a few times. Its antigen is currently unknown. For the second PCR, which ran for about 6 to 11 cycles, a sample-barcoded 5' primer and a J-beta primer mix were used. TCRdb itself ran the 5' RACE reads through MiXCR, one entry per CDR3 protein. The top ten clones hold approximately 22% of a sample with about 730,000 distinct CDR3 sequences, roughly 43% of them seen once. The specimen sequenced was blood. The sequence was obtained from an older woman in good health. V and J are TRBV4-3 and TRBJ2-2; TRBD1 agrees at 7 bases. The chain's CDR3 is CASSHRTGNTGELFF. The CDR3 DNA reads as TGCGCCAGCAGCCACCGGACAGGGAACACCGGGGAGCTGTTTTTT.